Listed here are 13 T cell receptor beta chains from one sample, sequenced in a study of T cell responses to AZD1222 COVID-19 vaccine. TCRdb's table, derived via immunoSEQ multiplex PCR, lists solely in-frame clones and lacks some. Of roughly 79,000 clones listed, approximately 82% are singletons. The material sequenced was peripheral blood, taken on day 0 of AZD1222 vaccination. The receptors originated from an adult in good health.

CDR3 sequence (DNA): TGTGCCAGCTCACCACTTTCAGGGTCGGTCGGGGAGCTGTTTTTT. Translated: CASSPLSGSVGELFF. The chain employs TRBV18 and TRBJ2-2; D perhaps matches TRBD1 (5 bases). V lost 1 base, J lost 7 bases, and 13 bases lay in between. CDR1 and CDR2 (germline): KGHSH, LQKENI. CDR3 length: 15 amino acids.

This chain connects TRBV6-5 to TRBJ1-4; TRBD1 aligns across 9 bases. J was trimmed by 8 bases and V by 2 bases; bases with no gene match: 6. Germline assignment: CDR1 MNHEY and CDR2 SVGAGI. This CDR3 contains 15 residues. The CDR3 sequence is CASSYQDRGGEKLFF. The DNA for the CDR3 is TGTGCCAGCAGTTACCAGGACAGGGGCGGCGAAAAACTGTTTTTT.

In DNA, the CDR3 is TGTGCCAGCAGTTCAACATTCGGACAACATGGCTACACCTTC. It is translated as CASSSTFGQHGYTF. The chain joins TRBV6-5 to TRBJ1-2, with TRBD1 as a possible D gene (5 bases). The CDR3 sequence is 14 residues long. Germline V gene data show CDR1 as MNHEY and CDR2 as SVGAGI. V gave up 4 bases and J gave up 6 bases, with 15 bases separating them.

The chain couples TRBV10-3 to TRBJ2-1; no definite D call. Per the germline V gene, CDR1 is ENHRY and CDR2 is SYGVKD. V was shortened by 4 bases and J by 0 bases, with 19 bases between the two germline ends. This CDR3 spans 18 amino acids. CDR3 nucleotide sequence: TGTGCCATCAGTGGGTGGTTGAGCGTTACGAGCTCCTACAATGAGCAGTTCTTC. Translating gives CAISGWLSVTSSYNEQFF.

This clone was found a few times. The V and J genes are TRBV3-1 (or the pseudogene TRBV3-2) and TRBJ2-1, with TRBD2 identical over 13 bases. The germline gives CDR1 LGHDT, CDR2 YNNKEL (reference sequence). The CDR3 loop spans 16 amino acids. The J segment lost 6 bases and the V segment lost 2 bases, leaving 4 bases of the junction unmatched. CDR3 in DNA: TGTGCCAGCAGCCAACGGACTAGCGGGAGCTCCAATGAGCAGTTCTTC. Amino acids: CASSQRTSGSSNEQFF.

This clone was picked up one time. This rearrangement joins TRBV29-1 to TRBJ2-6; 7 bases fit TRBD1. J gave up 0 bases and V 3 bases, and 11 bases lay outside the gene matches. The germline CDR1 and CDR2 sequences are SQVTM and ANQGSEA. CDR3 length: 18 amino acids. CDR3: CSVDPTGTAISGANVLTF. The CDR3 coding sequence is TGCAGCGTTGACCCAACCGGGACAGCCATCTCTGGGGCCAACGTCCTGACTTTC.

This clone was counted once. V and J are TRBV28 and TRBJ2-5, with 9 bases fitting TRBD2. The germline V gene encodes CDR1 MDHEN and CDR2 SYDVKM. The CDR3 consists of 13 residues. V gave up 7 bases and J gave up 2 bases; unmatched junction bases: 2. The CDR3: CASKRGDQETQYF. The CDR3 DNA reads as TGTGCCAGCAAGCGGGGGGATCAAGAGACCCAGTACTTC. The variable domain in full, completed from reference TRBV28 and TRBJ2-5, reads DVKVTQSSRYLVKRTGEKVFLECVQDMDHENMFWYRQDPGLGLRLIYFSYDVKMKEKGDIPEGYSVSREKKERFSLILESASTNQTSMYLCASKRGDQETQYFGPGTRLLVL.

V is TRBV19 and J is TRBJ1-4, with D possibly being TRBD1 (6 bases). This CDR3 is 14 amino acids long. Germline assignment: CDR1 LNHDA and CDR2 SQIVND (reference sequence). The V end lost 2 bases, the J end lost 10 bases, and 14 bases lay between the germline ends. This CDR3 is CASSITGSDRKLFF. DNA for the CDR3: TGTGCCAGTAGTATAACAGGGTCCGATCGAAAACTGTTTTTT. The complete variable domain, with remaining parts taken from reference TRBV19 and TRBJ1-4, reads DGGITQSPKYLFRKEGQNVTLSCEQNLNHDAMYWYRQDPGQGLRLIYYSQIVNDFQKGDIAEGYSVSREKKESFPLTVTSAQKNPTAFYLCASSITGSDRKLFFGSGTQLSVL.

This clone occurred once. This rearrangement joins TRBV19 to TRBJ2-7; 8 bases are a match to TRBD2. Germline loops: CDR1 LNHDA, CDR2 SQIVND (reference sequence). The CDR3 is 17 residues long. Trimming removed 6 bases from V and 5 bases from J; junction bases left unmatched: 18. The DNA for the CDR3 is TGTGCCAGTAGACCCCCTGGGAGGAGCGGGAGTATCAACGAGCAGTACTTC. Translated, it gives CASRPPGRSGSINEQYF.

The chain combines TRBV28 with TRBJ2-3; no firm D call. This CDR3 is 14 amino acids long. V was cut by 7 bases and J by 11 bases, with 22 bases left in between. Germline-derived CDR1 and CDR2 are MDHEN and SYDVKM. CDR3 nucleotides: TGTGCCAGCACTTCTTTTGGGTTTATCGACGTGCAGTATTTT. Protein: CASTSFGFIDVQYF.

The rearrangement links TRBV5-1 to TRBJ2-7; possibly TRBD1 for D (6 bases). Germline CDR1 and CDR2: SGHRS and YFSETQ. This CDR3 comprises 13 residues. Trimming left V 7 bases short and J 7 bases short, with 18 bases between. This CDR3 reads CASAGTTDLEQYF. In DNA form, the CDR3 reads TGCGCCAGCGCCGGGACAACTGACTTGGAGCAGTACTTC.

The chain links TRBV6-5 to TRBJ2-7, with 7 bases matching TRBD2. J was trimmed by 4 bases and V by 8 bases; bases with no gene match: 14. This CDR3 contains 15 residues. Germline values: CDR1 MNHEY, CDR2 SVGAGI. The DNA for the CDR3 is TGTGCCAGCTTCCCACCGAGCGGGGAGGTATACGAGCAGTACTTC. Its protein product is CASFPPSGEVYEQYF.

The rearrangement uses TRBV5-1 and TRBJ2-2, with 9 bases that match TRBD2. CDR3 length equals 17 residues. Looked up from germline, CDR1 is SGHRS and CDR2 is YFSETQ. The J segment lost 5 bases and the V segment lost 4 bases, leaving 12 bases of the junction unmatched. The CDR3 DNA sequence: TGCGCCAGCAGCCTCCGGGAAGCGGGAGGTCTAACCGGGGAGCTGTTTTTT. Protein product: CASSLREAGGLTGELFF.